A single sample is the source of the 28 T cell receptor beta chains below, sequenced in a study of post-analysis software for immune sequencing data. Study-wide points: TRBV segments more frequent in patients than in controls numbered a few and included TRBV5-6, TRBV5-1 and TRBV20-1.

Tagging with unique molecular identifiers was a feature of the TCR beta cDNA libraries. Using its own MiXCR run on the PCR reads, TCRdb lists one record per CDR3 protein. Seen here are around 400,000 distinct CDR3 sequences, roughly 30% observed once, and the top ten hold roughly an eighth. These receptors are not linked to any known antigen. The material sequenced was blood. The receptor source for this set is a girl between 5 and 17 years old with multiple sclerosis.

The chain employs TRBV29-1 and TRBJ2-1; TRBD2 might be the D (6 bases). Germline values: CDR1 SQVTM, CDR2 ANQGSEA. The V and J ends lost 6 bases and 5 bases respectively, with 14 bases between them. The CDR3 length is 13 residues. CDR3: CSVDPGTHNEQFF. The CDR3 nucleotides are TGCAGCGTCGACCCGGGGACTCACAATGAGCAGTTCTTC.

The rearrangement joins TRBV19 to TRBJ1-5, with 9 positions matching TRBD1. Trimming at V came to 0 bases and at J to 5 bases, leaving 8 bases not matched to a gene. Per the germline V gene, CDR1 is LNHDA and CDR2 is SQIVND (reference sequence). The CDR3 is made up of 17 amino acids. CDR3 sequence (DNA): TGTGCCAGTAGTATAGAGCCGGGGACAGGGCTGGATCAGCCCCAGCATTTT. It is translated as CASSIEPGTGLDQPQHF. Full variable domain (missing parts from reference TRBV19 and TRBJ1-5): DGGITQSPKYLFRKEGQNVTLSCEQNLNHDAMYWYRQDPGQGLRLIYYSQIVNDFQKGDIAEGYSVSREKKESFPLTVTSAQKNPTAFYLCASSIEPGTGLDQPQHFGDGTRLSIL.

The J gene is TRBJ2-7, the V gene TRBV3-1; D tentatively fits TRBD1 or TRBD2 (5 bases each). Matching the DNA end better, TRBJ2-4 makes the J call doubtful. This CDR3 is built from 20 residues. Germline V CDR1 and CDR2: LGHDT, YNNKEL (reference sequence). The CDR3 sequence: CASSQESPGIYEGSKNIQYF. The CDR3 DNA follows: TGTGCCAGCAGCCAAGAAAGTCCGGGAATTTACGAGGGGTCCAAAAACATTCAGTACTTC.

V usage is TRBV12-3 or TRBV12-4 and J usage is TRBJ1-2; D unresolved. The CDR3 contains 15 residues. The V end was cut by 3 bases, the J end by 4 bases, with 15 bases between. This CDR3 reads CASSFTGEGFYGYTF. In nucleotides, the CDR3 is TGTGCCAGCAGTTTCACTGGTGAGGGCTTCTATGGCTACACCTTC.

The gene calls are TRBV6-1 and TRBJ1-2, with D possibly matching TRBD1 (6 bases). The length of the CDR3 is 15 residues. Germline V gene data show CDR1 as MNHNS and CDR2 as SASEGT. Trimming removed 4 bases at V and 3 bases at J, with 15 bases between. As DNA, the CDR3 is TGTGCCAGCAGTGCGATGATGGGGGCCCACTATGGCTACACCTTC. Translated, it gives CASSAMMGAHYGYTF.

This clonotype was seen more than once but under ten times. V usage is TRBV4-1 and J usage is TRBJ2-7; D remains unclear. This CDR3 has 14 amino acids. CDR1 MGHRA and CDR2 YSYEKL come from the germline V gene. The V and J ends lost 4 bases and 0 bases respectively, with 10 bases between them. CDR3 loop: CASSPSSSSYEQYF. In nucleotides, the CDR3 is TGCGCCAGCAGCCCCTCCTCCAGCTCCTACGAGCAGTACTTC.

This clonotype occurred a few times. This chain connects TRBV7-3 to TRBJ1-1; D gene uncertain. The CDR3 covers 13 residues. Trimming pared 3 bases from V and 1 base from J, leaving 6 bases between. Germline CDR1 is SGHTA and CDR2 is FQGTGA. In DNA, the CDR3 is TGTGCCAGCAGCTTTGGGTCGAACACTGAAGCTTTCTTT. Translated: CASSFGSNTEAFF.

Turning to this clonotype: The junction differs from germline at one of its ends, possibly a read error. Here the CDR3 DNA reads TGCGCCAGTAGCCAAGTTGCGGTGGGGTTTAATTCACCCCTCCACTTT. Translating it yields CASSQVAVGFNSPLHF. The chain employs TRBV4-1 and TRBJ1-6; D not certain. Germline CDR1 and CDR2: MGHRA and YSYEKL. The CDR3 consists of 16 residues.

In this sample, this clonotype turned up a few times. The CDR3 protein is CSVEDSQVQETQYF. DNA for the CDR3: TGCAGCGTTGAAGATAGCCAGGTCCAAGAGACCCAGTACTTC. This chain connects TRBV29-1 to TRBJ2-5; D is uncertain. The CDR3 covers 14 residues. V lost 0 bases to trimming and J lost 1 base, with 9 bases between them. CDR1 and CDR2 from the germline V gene are SQVTM and ANQGSEA. The variable domain in full, with the rest retrieved from reference TRBV29-1 and TRBJ2-5, is SAVISQKPSRDICQRGTSLTIQCQVDSQVTMMFWYRQQPGQSLTLIATANQGSEATYESGFVIDKFPISRPNLTFSTLTVSNMSPEDSSIYLCSVEDSQVQETQYFGPGTRLLVL.

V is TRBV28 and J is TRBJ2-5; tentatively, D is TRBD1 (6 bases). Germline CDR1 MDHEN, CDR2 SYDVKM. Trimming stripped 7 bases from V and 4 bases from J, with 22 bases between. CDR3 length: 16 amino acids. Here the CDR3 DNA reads TGTGCCAGCACCGTGGAAGGGACACCATGGGGAGAGACCCAGTACTTC. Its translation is CASTVEGTPWGETQYF.

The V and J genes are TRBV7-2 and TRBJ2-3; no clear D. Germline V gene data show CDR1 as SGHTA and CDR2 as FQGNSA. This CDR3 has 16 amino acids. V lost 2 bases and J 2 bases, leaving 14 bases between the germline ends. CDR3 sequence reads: CASSLSLGSLTDTQYF. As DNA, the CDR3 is TGTGCCAGCAGCTTATCATTGGGCAGCCTCACAGATACGCAGTATTTT.

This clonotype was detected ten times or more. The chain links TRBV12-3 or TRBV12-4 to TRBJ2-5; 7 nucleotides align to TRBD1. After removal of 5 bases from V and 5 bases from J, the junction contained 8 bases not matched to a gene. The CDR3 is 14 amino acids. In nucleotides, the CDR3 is TGTGCCAGCAGTACCCCAGGACAGGTTGAGACCCAGTACTTC. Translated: CASSTPGQVETQYF.

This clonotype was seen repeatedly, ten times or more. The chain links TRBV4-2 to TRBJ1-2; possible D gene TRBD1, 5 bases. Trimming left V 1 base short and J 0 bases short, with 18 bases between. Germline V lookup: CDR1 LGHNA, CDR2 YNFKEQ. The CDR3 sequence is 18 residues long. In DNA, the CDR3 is TGTGCCAGCAGCCAAGGCCCAGGGTGGTCAGCAGCTAACTATGGCTACACCTTC. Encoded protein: CASSQGPGWSAANYGYTF.

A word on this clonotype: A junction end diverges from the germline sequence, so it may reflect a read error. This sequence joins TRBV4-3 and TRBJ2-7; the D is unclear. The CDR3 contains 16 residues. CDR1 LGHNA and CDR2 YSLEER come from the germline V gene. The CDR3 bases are TGCGCCAGCAACCAAGATCGAAGGTTCGTCGGCTACGAGCAGTACTTC. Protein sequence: CASNQDRRFVGYEQYF.

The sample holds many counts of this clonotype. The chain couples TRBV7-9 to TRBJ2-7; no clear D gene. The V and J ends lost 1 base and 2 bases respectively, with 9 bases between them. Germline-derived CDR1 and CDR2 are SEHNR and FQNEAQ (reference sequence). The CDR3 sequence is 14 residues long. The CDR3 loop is CASSLELAPYEQYF. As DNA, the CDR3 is TGTGCCAGCAGCTTAGAATTAGCCCCCTACGAGCAGTACTTC.

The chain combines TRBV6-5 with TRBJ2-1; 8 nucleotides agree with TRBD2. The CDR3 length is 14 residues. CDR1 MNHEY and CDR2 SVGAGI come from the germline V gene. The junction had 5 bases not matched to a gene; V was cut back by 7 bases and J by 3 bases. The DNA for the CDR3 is TGTGCCAGCACGCGGGGGGTCGACTACAATGAGCAGTTCTTC. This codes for CASTRGVDYNEQFF.

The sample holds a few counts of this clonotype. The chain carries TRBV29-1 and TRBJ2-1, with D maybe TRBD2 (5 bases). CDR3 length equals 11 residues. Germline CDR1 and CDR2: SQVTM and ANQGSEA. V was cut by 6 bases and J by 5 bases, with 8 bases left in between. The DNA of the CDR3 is TGCAGCGTATCGACTAACAATGAGCAGTTCTTC. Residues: CSVSTNNEQFF.

DNA for the CDR3: TGTGCCAGTAGCCAGCGGGGGGGCTACAATGAGCAGTTCTTC. It is translated as CASSQRGGYNEQFF. The rearrangement links TRBV19 to TRBJ2-1; 10 bases match TRBD2. The CDR3 runs to 14 residues. Trimming removed 6 bases from V and 3 bases from J; junction bases left unmatched: 2. Per germline, CDR1 LNHDA and CDR2 SQIVND (reference sequence).

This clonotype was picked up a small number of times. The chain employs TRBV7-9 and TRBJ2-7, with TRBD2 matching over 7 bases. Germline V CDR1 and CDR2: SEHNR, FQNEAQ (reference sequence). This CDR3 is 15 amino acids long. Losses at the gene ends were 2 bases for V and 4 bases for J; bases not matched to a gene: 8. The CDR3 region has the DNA TGTGCCAGCAGCTTACCGGGACCCGGGGGGTACGAGCAGTACTTC. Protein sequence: CASSLPGPGGYEQYF. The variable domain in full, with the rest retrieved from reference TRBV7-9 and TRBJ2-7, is DTGVSQNPRHKITKRGQNVTFRCDPISEHNRLYWYRQTLGQGPEFLTYFQNEAQLEKSRLLSDRFSAERPKGSFSTLEIQRTEQGDSAMYLCASSLPGPGGYEQYFGPGTRLTVT.

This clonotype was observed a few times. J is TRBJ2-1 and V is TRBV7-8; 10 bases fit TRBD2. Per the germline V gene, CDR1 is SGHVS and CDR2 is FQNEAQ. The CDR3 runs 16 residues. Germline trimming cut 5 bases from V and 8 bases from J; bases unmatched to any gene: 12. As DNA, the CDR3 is TGTGCCAGCAGCAGGCGGGTAGCGGGGGGCTTGGATGAGCAGTTCTTC. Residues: CASSRRVAGGLDEQFF.

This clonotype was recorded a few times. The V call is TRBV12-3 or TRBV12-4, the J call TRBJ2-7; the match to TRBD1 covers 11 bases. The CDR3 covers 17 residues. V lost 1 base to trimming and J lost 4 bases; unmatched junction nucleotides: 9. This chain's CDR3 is CASSLGTGGEWGYEQYF. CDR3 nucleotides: TGTGCCAGCAGTTTAGGGACAGGGGGCGAATGGGGGTACGAGCAGTACTTC.

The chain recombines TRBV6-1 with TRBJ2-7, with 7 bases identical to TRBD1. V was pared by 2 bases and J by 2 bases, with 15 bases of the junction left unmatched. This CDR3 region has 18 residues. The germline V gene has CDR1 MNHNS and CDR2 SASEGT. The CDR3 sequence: CASSETDRAFGSTYEQYF. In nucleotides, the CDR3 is TGTGCCAGCAGTGAAACCGACAGGGCCTTCGGGTCTACCTACGAGCAGTACTTC.

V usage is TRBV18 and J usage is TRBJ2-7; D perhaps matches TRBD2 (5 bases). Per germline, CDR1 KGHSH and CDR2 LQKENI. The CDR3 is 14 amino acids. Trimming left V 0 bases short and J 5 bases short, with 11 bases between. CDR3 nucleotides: TGTGCCAGCTCACCACCGTCGGGGTTCGACGAGCAGTACTTC. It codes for CASSPPSGFDEQYF.

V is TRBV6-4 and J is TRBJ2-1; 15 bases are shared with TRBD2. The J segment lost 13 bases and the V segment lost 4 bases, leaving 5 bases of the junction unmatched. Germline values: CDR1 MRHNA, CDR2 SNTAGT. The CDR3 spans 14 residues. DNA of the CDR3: TGTGCCAGCAGTGGCGGACTAGCGGGGGGGCTCCAGTTCTTC. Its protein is CASSGGLAGGLQFF.

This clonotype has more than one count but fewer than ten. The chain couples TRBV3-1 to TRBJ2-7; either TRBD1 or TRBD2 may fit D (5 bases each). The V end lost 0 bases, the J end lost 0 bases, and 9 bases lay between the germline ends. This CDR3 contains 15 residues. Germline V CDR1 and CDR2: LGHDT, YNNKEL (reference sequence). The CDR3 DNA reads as TGTGCCAGCAGCCAAGAAGGGACGGTCTCCTACGAGCAGTACTTC. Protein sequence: CASSQEGTVSYEQYF.

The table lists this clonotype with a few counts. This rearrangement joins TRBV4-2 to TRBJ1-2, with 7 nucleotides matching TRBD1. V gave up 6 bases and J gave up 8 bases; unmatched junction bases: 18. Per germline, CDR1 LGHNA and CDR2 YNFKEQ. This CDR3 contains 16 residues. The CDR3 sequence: CASRSSGTAEDLGYTF. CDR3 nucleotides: TGTGCCAGCAGGAGTAGTGGGACAGCGGAGGATTTGGGCTACACCTTC.

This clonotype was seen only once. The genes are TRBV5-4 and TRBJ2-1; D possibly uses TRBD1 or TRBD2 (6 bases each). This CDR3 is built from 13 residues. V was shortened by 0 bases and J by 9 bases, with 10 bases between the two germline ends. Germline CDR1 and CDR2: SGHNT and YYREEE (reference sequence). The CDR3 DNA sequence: TGTGCCAGCAGCTTGGGGGGGGCGGGTGAGCAGTTCTTC. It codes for CASSLGGAGEQFF.

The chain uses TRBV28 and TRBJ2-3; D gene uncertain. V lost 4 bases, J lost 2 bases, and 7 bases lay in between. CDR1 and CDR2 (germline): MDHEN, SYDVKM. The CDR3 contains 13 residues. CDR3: CASSSPDTDTQYF. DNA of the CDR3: TGTGCCAGCAGTTCCCCAGACACAGATACGCAGTATTTT. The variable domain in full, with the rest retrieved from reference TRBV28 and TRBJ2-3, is DVKVTQSSRYLVKRTGEKVFLECVQDMDHENMFWYRQDPGLGLRLIYFSYDVKMKEKGDIPEGYSVSREKKERFSLILESASTNQTSMYLCASSSPDTDTQYFGPGTRLTVL.